Below are 21 T cell receptor beta chains sequenced from a single sample in a study of cytomegalovirus exposure and HLA in healthy donors (TCRdb year 2017). The library was obtained by the immunoSEQ multiplex PCR assay. TCRdb obtained this table from immuneACCESS and retained in-frame rearrangements with V and J assigned. These tables miss some clones; where compared with another copy, unresolved V genes account for less than half of the shortfall, and the remainder is unexplained. A total of approximately 260,000 clones appear in this sample, approximately 86% of them only once. The ten largest clones capture about 1.2% of the sample. Source material: PBMCs. The receptor set was obtained from a woman in her twenties or thirties in good health and CMV-seropositive.

The chain combines TRBV10-3 with TRBJ2-2; 7 bases are a match to TRBD1. Looked up from germline, CDR1 is ENHRY and CDR2 is SYGVKD. This CDR3 is 14 amino acids long. The V segment lost 7 bases and the J segment 0 bases; nucleotides outside the gene matches: 2. The CDR3 DNA sequence: TGTGCCATCACCGGACAGGCGAACACCGGGGAGCTGTTTTTT. It codes for CAITGQANTGELFF.

V and J are TRBV27 and TRBJ2-5; D remains ambiguous. The V end lost 5 bases, the J end lost 2 bases, and 6 bases lay between the germline ends. Germline values: CDR1 MNHEY, CDR2 SMNVEV (reference sequence). The CDR3 runs to 12 residues. The CDR3 here is CASSLNQETQYF. In DNA, the CDR3 is TGTGCCAGCAGTCTAAATCAAGAGACCCAGTACTTC.

This clone was seen only once. The chain joins TRBV6-5 to TRBJ1-5; D is unresolved. The CDR3 has 12 residues. Germline V gives CDR1 MNHEY, CDR2 SVGAGI. Trimming shortened V by 8 bases and J by 3 bases, and 8 bases separated the two germline ends. CDR3 protein: CASGQVNQPQHF. CDR3 DNA: TGTGCCAGCGGTCAGGTCAATCAGCCCCAGCATTTT.

The chain joins TRBV5-1 to TRBJ2-1; TRBD2 agrees at 9 bases. The CDR3 consists of 17 residues. V trimming: 0 bases; J trimming: 0 bases; junction bases outside the gene matches: 4. Germline CDR1 reads SGHRS; CDR2 reads YFSETQ. CDR3 sequence reads: CASSLVGSGSSYNEQFF. CDR3 in DNA: TGCGCCAGCAGCTTGGTCGGTAGCGGGAGCTCCTACAATGAGCAGTTCTTC.

The V and J genes are TRBV5-1 and TRBJ1-2, with 12 bases aligning to TRBD1. The CDR3 loop spans 18 amino acids. Per the germline V gene, CDR1 is SGHRS and CDR2 is YFSETQ. V shed 1 base and J 6 bases; nucleotides not matched to a gene: 13. In nucleotides, the CDR3 is TGCGCCAGCAGCTTGTCTTGGGGGACAGGGGGCGTCTCCGATGGCTACACCTTC. Translation gives CASSLSWGTGGVSDGYTF.

The chain links TRBV6-6 to TRBJ2-3; D gene ambiguous. The CDR3 length is 15 residues. Germline CDR1 MNHNY, CDR2 SVGAGI (reference sequence). The V end was cut by 6 bases, the J end by 4 bases, with 17 bases between. The CDR3 region is CASRSSEFRPDTQYF. The CDR3 region has the DNA TGTGCCAGCAGATCCAGCGAGTTTCGGCCAGATACGCAGTATTTT.

This chain joins TRBV29-1 and TRBJ2-3; 7 nucleotides align to TRBD2. The CDR3 length is 14 residues. V was pared by 8 bases and J by 4 bases, with 12 bases of the junction left unmatched. The germline CDR1 and CDR2 sequences are SQVTM and ANQGSEA. The CDR3 coding sequence is TGCAGCCCCCGTCGGACTAGTTGGCCAGATACGCAGTATTTT. Protein: CSPRRTSWPDTQYF.

This chain connects TRBV11-2 to TRBJ2-6, with 14 bases aligning to TRBD2. V trimming: 2 bases; J trimming: 1 base; junction bases outside the gene matches: 4. The germline CDR1 and CDR2 sequences are SGHAT and FQNNGV. The CDR3 extends over 19 amino acids. The CDR3 DNA reads TGTGCCAGCAGCTTATTGACTAGCGGGAGGGGATCTGGGGCCAACGTCCTGACTTTC. This translates into CASSLLTSGRGSGANVLTF.

The chain employs TRBV9 and TRBJ2-3; D unclear. This CDR3 is built from 13 residues. The V gene lost 2 bases and the J gene lost 2 bases, with 6 bases spanning the gap. CDR1 is SGDLS and CDR2 is YYNGEE in the germline V gene. The CDR3 nucleotides read TGTGCCAGCAGCGTCGGGTCCACAGATACGCAGTATTTT. Protein product: CASSVGSTDTQYF. The full variable domain, with the rest looked up from reference TRBV9 and TRBJ2-3, is DSGVTQTPKHLITATGQRVTLRCSPRSGDLSVYWYQQSLDQGLQFLIQYYNGEERAKGNILERFSAQQFPDLHSELNLSSLELGDSALYFCASSVGSTDTQYFGPGTRLTVL.

The chain has TRBV5-1 and TRBJ2-5, with a tentative D call TRBD1 (7 bases). The length of the CDR3 is 15 residues. V gave up 0 bases and J gave up 1 base, with 10 bases separating them. Germline CDR1 reads SGHRS; CDR2 reads YFSETQ. The CDR3 nucleotides read TGCGCCAGCAGCTTGGCAGGGGGGACCCAAGAGACCCAGTACTTC. The encoded protein is CASSLAGGTQETQYF. The whole variable domain, remainder taken from reference TRBV5-1 and TRBJ2-5, is KAGVTQTPRYLIKTRGQQVTLSCSPISGHRSVSWYQQTPGQGLQFLFEYFSETQRNKGNFPGRFSGRQFSNSRSEMNVSTLELGDSALYLCASSLAGGTQETQYFGPGTRLLVL.

V usage is TRBV6-5 and J usage is TRBJ1-1, with D unresolved. V lost 5 bases to trimming and J lost 5 bases, with 15 bases between them. CDR1 and CDR2 (germline): MNHEY, SVGAGI. The CDR3 is made up of 14 amino acids. Here the CDR3 DNA reads TGTGCCAGCAGTGAGAATGAGTGGCGGACTGAAGCTTTCTTT. This codes for CASSENEWRTEAFF.

The V and J genes are TRBV6-6 and TRBJ2-3, with D perhaps matching TRBD2 (5 bases). V lost 6 bases and J 3 bases, leaving 10 bases between the germline ends. The CDR3 length is 13 residues. The germline gives CDR1 MNHNY, CDR2 SVGAGI (reference sequence). The CDR3 DNA sequence: TGTGCCAGCAGACAAACTAGAACAGATACGCAGTATTTT. It translates to CASRQTRTDTQYF.

V usage is TRBV14 and J usage is TRBJ1-4; D gene ambiguous. V was pared by 1 base and J by 12 bases, with 9 bases between. The germline gives CDR1 SGHDN, CDR2 FVKESK. The CDR3 loop spans 12 amino acids. In nucleotides, the CDR3 is TGTGCCAGCAGCCAAGCGGGAAGGGAACTGTTTTTT. It codes for CASSQAGRELFF.

The chain carries TRBV19 and TRBJ1-2; D is uncertain. There are 17 residues in the CDR3. CDR1 is LNHDA and CDR2 is SQIVND in the germline V gene (reference sequence). The germline V and J ends were trimmed by 2 bases and 8 bases, with 24 bases remaining between them. CDR3 nucleotides: TGTGCCAGTAGTATAACCTTTGAGTCTATCCCTGTGTGGGGCTACACCTTC. Encoded protein: CASSITFESIPVWGYTF.

The V call is TRBV11-3, the J call TRBJ2-2; D is uncertain. With 5 bases removed from V and 0 bases from J, the gap between germline ends came to 10 bases. Germline V CDR1 and CDR2: SGHNT, YENEEA. This CDR3 has 15 residues. The CDR3 is CASSHGSTNTGELFF. The CDR3 coding sequence is TGTGCCAGCAGCCACGGGTCCACGAACACCGGGGAGCTGTTTTTT. Supplemented by reference TRBV11-3 and TRBJ2-2, the full variable domain reads EAGVVQSPRYKIIEKKQPVAFWCNPISGHNTLYWYLQNLGQGPELLIRYENEEAVDDSQLPKDRFSAERLKGVDSTLKIQPAELGDSAVYLCASSHGSTNTGELFFGEGSRLTVL.

The CDR3 nucleotides read TGTGCCAGCAGTTTTGGGACACTAAATCAGCCCCAGCATTTT. Translated, it gives CASSFGTLNQPQHF. This chain connects TRBV28 to TRBJ1-5, with a possible D match to TRBD1 (6 bases). Trimming cost V 3 bases and J 4 bases, with 10 bases left between them. Per germline, CDR1 MDHEN and CDR2 SYDVKM. This CDR3 is 14 amino acids long.

This clone was seen only once. The CDR3 is CAWTLLGRGSTHYGYTF. The CDR3 DNA is TGTGCCTGGACACTCCTAGGACGGGGGAGCACACACTATGGCTACACCTTC. The J gene is TRBJ1-2, the V gene TRBV30; D possibly corresponds to TRBD1 (5 bases). The CDR3 extends over 17 amino acids. Trimming removed 4 bases from V and 3 bases from J, with 24 bases in between. Looked up from germline, CDR1 is GTSNPN and CDR2 is SVGIG (reference sequence).

The chain couples TRBV27 to TRBJ1-1, with no clear D. CDR1 MNHEY and CDR2 SMNVEV come from the germline V gene (reference sequence). Trimming removed 3 bases from V and 7 bases from J, with 12 bases in between. The CDR3 runs 13 residues. The CDR3 loop reads CASSFSRGLEAFF. The CDR3 coding sequence is TGTGCCAGCAGTTTCTCTCGAGGGCTTGAAGCTTTCTTT.

This chain connects TRBV2 to TRBJ2-1; TRBD2 matches at 7 bases. The CDR3 loop spans 15 amino acids. CDR1 is SNHLY and CDR2 is FYNNEI in the germline V gene. With 6 bases clipped from V and 4 bases from J, the junction kept 9 bases outside the gene matches. The CDR3 sequence: CASSSDGGSYNEQFF. The CDR3 bases are TGTGCCAGCAGCTCCGATGGCGGGAGTTACAATGAGCAGTTCTTC.

This chain connects TRBV27 to TRBJ2-1, with 9 bases matching TRBD2. The CDR3 runs to 18 residues. CDR1 is MNHEY, CDR2 SMNVEV, per germline (reference sequence). V was pared by 4 bases and J by 2 bases, with 12 bases of the junction left unmatched. The CDR3 nucleotides are TGTGCCAGCAGTTCGCTAATAGCGGGAGCCACACCCTACAATGAGCAGTTCTTC. It codes for CASSSLIAGATPYNEQFF.

The CDR3 region has the DNA TGTGCCAGTAGAGGGACAGGGAGTGGTTATGGCTACACCTTC. It specifies CASRGTGSGYGYTF. The chain recombines TRBV19 with TRBJ1-2; 9 bases line up with TRBD1. Germline V CDR1 and CDR2: LNHDA, SQIVND (reference sequence). The CDR3 has 14 residues. V shed 6 bases, J shed 5 bases, and the junction held 7 bases outside the gene matches.